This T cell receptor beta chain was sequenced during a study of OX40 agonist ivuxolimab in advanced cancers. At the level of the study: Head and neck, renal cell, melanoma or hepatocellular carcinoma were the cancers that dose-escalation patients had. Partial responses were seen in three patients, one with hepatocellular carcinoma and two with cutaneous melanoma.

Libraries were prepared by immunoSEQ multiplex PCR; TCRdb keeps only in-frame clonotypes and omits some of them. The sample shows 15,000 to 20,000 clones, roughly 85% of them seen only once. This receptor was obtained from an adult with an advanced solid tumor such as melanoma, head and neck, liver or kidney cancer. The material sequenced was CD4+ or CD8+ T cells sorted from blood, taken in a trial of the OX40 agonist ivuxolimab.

CDR3 sequence reads: CASSLRVTYEQYF. The CDR3 DNA reads TGTGCCAGCAGCTTACGGGTAACCTACGAGCAGTACTTC. The rearrangement joins TRBV7-9 to TRBJ2-7; the D is unclear. Between the trimmed V and J ends, which lost 2 bases and 2 bases, there was a span of 7 bases. The germline gives CDR1 SEHNR, CDR2 FQNEAQ (reference sequence). There are 13 residues in the CDR3.